Each of the 23 T cell receptor beta chains below was sequenced from the same sample in a study of T cell responses to AZD1222 COVID-19 vaccine. Measured with immunoSEQ multiplex PCR; TCRdb has only the in-frame clones, and not every one. The table includes 120,000 or so clones, about 92% detected once. This material consisted of peripheral blood, taken 28 days after the second AZD1222 dose. These receptors all come from an adult who received the AZD1222 COVID-19 vaccine.

The chain recombines TRBV28 with TRBJ2-7, with D perhaps matching TRBD1 or TRBD2 (6 bases each). The CDR3 runs to 12 residues. Germline V gene data show CDR1 as MDHEN and CDR2 as SYDVKM. V was clipped by 6 bases and J by 4 bases, with 10 bases between them. CDR3 amino acids: CASREGEYEQYF. Here the CDR3 DNA reads TGTGCCAGCAGGGAGGGGGAATACGAGCAGTACTTC.

This chain connects TRBV18 to TRBJ2-1, with 7 bases aligning to TRBD2. CDR1 is KGHSH and CDR2 is LQKENI in the germline V gene. V was clipped by 1 base and J by 5 bases; unmatched bases: 11. CDR3 length: 17 amino acids. The CDR3 loop is CASSPREVPSGNNEQFF. In DNA form, the CDR3 reads TGTGCCAGCTCACCACGAGAAGTGCCTAGCGGAAACAATGAGCAGTTCTTC.

The CDR3 here is CASSVGWLAGGPISSYEQYF. Here the CDR3 DNA reads TGTGCCAGCAGCGTAGGATGGCTAGCGGGGGGACCAATAAGCTCCTACGAGCAGTACTTC. The chain recombines TRBV9 with TRBJ2-7, with 11 bases lining up with TRBD2. The V gene's germline CDR1 is SGDLS and CDR2 YYNGEE. V dropped 0 bases and J dropped 0; count of bases not matched to a gene: 14. This CDR3 spans 20 amino acids.

A single count supports this clone. V gene TRBV19 combines with J gene TRBJ1-4, with a weak D call TRBD1 (6 bases). The germline V and J ends were trimmed by 7 bases and 5 bases, with 20 bases remaining between them. Germline CDR1 and CDR2: LNHDA and SQIVND (reference sequence). CDR3 length equals 16 residues. For the CDR3, the DNA is TGTGCCAGTAAGGGTACCCGGACAGCCAAAAATGAAAAACTGTTTTTT. It translates to CASKGTRTAKNEKLFF.

The CDR3 region has the DNA TGCGCCAGCAGCTCCGTCGCGGGAGCAGAGAATGAGCAGTTCTTC. Encoded protein: CASSSVAGAENEQFF. This sequence joins TRBV5-1 and TRBJ2-1; TRBD2 matches 7 bases. CDR1 SGHRS and CDR2 YFSETQ come from the germline V gene. V was clipped by 3 bases and J by 7 bases; unmatched bases: 10. CDR3 length equals 15 residues.

The chain has TRBV28 and TRBJ2-1; maybe TRBD2 (6 bases). The CDR3 sequence is 15 residues long. V lost 3 bases and J 0 bases, leaving 9 bases between the germline ends. Per germline, CDR1 MDHEN and CDR2 SYDVKM. CDR3 in amino acids: CASSFGGSSYNEQFF. CDR3 nucleotides: TGTGCCAGCAGTTTTGGGGGGAGCTCCTACAATGAGCAGTTCTTC.

The J gene is TRBJ1-6, the V gene TRBV9, with TRBD1 as a possible D gene (5 bases). Germline V lookup: CDR1 SGDLS, CDR2 YYNGEE. This CDR3 is 14 amino acids long. Trimming left V 0 bases short and J 11 bases short, with 12 bases between. CDR3 DNA: TGTGCCAGCAGCGTAGCATGGGGGAAGACACCCCTCCACTTT. It is translated as CASSVAWGKTPLHF.

This chain links TRBV20-1 with TRBJ2-5; D gene ambiguous. The germline V and J ends were trimmed by 6 bases and 5 bases, with 7 bases remaining between them. The CDR3 spans 10 residues. The germline gives CDR1 DFQATT, CDR2 SNEGSKA (reference sequence). The CDR3, as DNA: TGCAGTGCCCTCAGGGAGACCCAGTACTTC. Translating it yields CSALRETQYF.

The V call is TRBV3-1 (or the pseudogene TRBV3-2), the J call TRBJ2-5; 7 bases are shared with TRBD2. This CDR3 has 14 residues. The ends lost 6 bases at V and 8 bases at J; junction bases unmatched: 12. Germline-derived CDR1 and CDR2 are LGHDT and YNNKEL (reference sequence). This chain's CDR3 is CASRRTSAPLTQYF. The CDR3 DNA reads as TGTGCCAGCAGGCGAACTAGCGCCCCCCTCACCCAGTACTTC.

The V call is TRBV4-1, the J call TRBJ2-1, with D possibly matching TRBD2 (6 bases). Trimming took 0 bases from V and 8 from J, leaving 11 bases between them. The CDR3 is 14 amino acids. From germline, CDR1 is MGHRA and CDR2 YSYEKL. CDR3 region: CASSQDQLAYEQFF. The CDR3 region has the DNA TGCGCCAGCAGCCAAGATCAACTAGCCTATGAGCAGTTCTTC.

The chain is built from TRBV19 and TRBJ2-1; TRBD1 matches at 7 bases. Trimming at V came to 4 bases and at J to 0 bases, leaving 3 bases not matched to a gene. This CDR3 is built from 15 residues. CDR1 is LNHDA and CDR2 is SQIVND in the germline V gene (reference sequence). This CDR3 is CASSRGQSSYNEQFF. The CDR3 DNA sequence: TGTGCCAGTAGTAGGGGACAGAGCTCCTACAATGAGCAGTTCTTC.

This chain uses TRBV6-1 with TRBJ1-6; D uncertain. Trimming took off 1 base at V and 8 bases at J, with 6 bases between the two ends. CDR1 is MNHNS, CDR2 SASEGT, per germline. This CDR3 region has 13 residues. CDR3 coding DNA: TGTGCCAGCAGTGAAGATAGGGATTCACCCCTCCACTTT. This sequence encodes CASSEDRDSPLHF.

V gene TRBV5-1 combines with J gene TRBJ1-5; no firm D call. From germline, CDR1 is SGHRS and CDR2 YFSETQ. The length of the CDR3 is 15 residues. V gave up 4 bases and J gave up 2 bases, with 13 bases separating them. CDR3 in DNA: TGCGCCAGCAGCCGCTCAGGTGTCGGCAATCAGCCCCAGCATTTT. Residues: CASSRSGVGNQPQHF. The full variable domain, its missing parts supplied by reference TRBV5-1 and TRBJ1-5, is KAGVTQTPRYLIKTRGQQVTLSCSPISGHRSVSWYQQTPGQGLQFLFEYFSETQRNKGNFPGRFSGRQFSNSRSEMNVSTLELGDSALYLCASSRSGVGNQPQHFGDGTRLSIL.

This sequence joins TRBV27 and TRBJ1-2; D is unresolved. Germline V gene sequence: CDR1 MNHEY, CDR2 SMNVEV (reference sequence). This CDR3 spans 14 amino acids. V lost 3 bases and J lost 7, with 15 bases in between. The CDR3 nucleotides read TGTGCCAGCAGTTTGTTGGGCGCGGGAGGTGGCTACACCTTC. This codes for CASSLLGAGGGYTF.

The gene calls are TRBV7-6 and TRBJ1-4; TRBD1 matches at 7 bases. The germline gives CDR1 SGHVS, CDR2 FNYEAQ. Trimming took 5 bases from V and 6 from J; bases not matched to a gene: 12. This CDR3 spans 16 amino acids. CDR3 in DNA: TGTGCCAGCAGCCCTTTTAGTGGACAGGCGGATGAAAAACTGTTTTTT. Its protein is CASSPFSGQADEKLFF.

The chain recombines TRBV18 with TRBJ2-7, with 7 bases aligning to TRBD2. Germline assignment: CDR1 KGHSH and CDR2 LQKENI. This CDR3 contains 14 residues. The V segment lost 6 bases and the J segment 4 bases; nucleotides outside the gene matches: 9. CDR3 region: CASSAGVGTYEQYF. The CDR3 bases are TGTGCCAGCTCGGCGGGGGTGGGGACGTACGAGCAGTACTTC.

The genes are TRBV6-5 and TRBJ2-5; D unresolved. CDR1 is MNHEY and CDR2 is SVGAGI in the germline V gene. CDR3 length: 13 amino acids. The V gene lost 6 bases and the J gene lost 2 bases, with 10 bases spanning the gap. CDR3 amino acids: CASRDGTQETQYF. Here the CDR3 DNA reads TGTGCCAGCAGAGACGGTACGCAAGAGACCCAGTACTTC.

The V and J genes are TRBV3-1 (or the pseudogene TRBV3-2) and TRBJ1-5, with 11 bases identical to TRBD1. Germline-derived CDR1 and CDR2 are LGHDT and YNNKEL (reference sequence). Trimming removed 4 bases from V and 6 bases from J; junction bases left unmatched: 5. The CDR3 covers 15 residues. Written as DNA, the CDR3 is TGTGCCAGCAGCCGGACAGGGGGCGCTTCTCAGCCCCAGCATTTT. This sequence encodes CASSRTGGASQPQHF.

This chain joins TRBV5-1 and TRBJ1-5, with unresolved D. The CDR3 totals 13 residues. The V and J ends lost 2 bases and 4 bases respectively, with 7 bases between them. CDR1 is SGHRS, CDR2 YFSETQ, per germline. CDR3: CASSLTGNQPQHF. CDR3 DNA: TGCGCCAGCAGCTTAACGGGGAATCAGCCCCAGCATTTT.

V and J are TRBV27 and TRBJ1-2; D is unresolved. The CDR3 is 14 amino acids. The germline CDR1 and CDR2 sequences are MNHEY and SMNVEV (reference sequence). V dropped 5 bases and J dropped 5 bases, with 15 bases sitting between them. CDR3 nucleotide sequence: TGTGCCAGCAGTGCAAGGCCCACATTTTATGGCTACACCTTC. Its translation is CASSARPTFYGYTF.

The chain links TRBV28 to TRBJ2-7, with D maybe TRBD1 (6 bases). The length of the CDR3 is 15 residues. Trimming cost V 3 bases and J 0 bases, with 12 bases left between them. Germline V gene lookup returns CDR1 MDHEN and CDR2 SYDVKM. The CDR3 DNA follows: TGTGCCAGCAGTTTGGGGGACACCATCTCCTACGAGCAGTACTTC. Residues: CASSLGDTISYEQYF.

The V gene is TRBV28, the J gene TRBJ2-1; maybe TRBD1 (6 bases). The germline V and J ends were trimmed by 5 bases and 9 bases, with 14 bases remaining between them. There are 13 residues in the CDR3. CDR1 MDHEN and CDR2 SYDVKM come from the germline V gene. This CDR3 is CASSGQPLLEQFF. The DNA for the CDR3 is TGTGCCAGCAGTGGACAGCCTTTACTTGAGCAGTTCTTC. The whole variable domain, filled in from reference TRBV28 and TRBJ2-1, reads DVKVTQSSRYLVKRTGEKVFLECVQDMDHENMFWYRQDPGLGLRLIYFSYDVKMKEKGDIPEGYSVSREKKERFSLILESASTNQTSMYLCASSGQPLLEQFFGPGTRLTVL.

This chain connects TRBV28 to TRBJ1-2; D remains unclear. Germline loops: CDR1 MDHEN, CDR2 SYDVKM. The V and J ends lost 5 bases and 4 bases respectively, with 14 bases between them. The length of the CDR3 is 14 residues. CDR3 protein: CASSTPASFYGYTF. CDR3 coding DNA: TGTGCCAGCAGTACCCCCGCCTCTTTCTATGGCTACACCTTC.